The rows below give T cell receptor beta chains drawn from one sample of a study of shared clonotypes between healthy human individuals. Produced via immunoSEQ multiplex PCR; TCRdb's table is partial and in-frame only. The table has 1 million to 1.2 million clones, about 72% seen once; the top ten hold more than 0.85%. Sequencing was done on a sample of memory CD4+ T cells from PBMCs. The receptors were sampled from a man aged 18 to 35 in good health. Some clones in this sample may be carry-over from other donors' samples. Both conserved end residues are part of each CDR3. A D gene is named only where the DNA matches it firmly. Clone size appears in some rows only: once, few, many, or a class for an expanded clone.

v_gene	j_gene	abundance	d_gene	CDR3aa	CDR3nt
TRBV10-2	TRBJ1-2	-	-	CASSETGGYGYTF	TGCGCCAGCAGTGAAACGGGGGGCTATGGCTACACCTTC
TRBV18	TRBJ1-1	-	-	CASSPLDRNTEAFF	TGTGCCAGCTCACCACTAGACCGGAACACTGAAGCTTTCTTT
TRBV2	TRBJ2-7	-	-	CASSELGYLAREQYF	TGTGCCAGCAGTGAATTAGGGTATTTAGCGCGAGAGCAGTACTTC
TRBV18	TRBJ2-7	-	-	CASSPAEGGEQYF	TGTGCCAGCTCACCGGCGGAGGGGGGCGAGCAGTACTTC
TRBV7-2	TRBJ2-7	-	TRBD2	CASSPLAGGTYEQYF	TGTGCCAGCAGCCCACTAGCGGGAGGCACCTACGAGCAGTACTTC
TRBV5-1	TRBJ2-7	-	-	CASSLRAPSSYEQYF	TGCGCCAGCAGCTTACGAGCACCGAGCTCCTACGAGCAGTACTTC
TRBV30	TRBJ1-5	-	-	CAWSVHQDSFTNHPQHF	TGTGCCTGGAGTGTACATCAGGATTCGTTTACCAATCATCCCCAGCATTTT
TRBV5-1	TRBJ2-6	-	-	CASTPNLSGANVLTF	TGCGCCAGCACACCTAACCTCTCTGGGGCCAACGTCCTGACTTTC
TRBV5-8	TRBJ2-7	-	TRBD1	CASSLGAGTGEDEQYF	TGTGCCAGCAGCTTGGGGGCCGGGACAGGGGAAGACGAGCAGTACTTC
TRBV7-9	TRBJ2-7	-	TRBD1	CASSTDRQGAYEQYF	TGTGCCAGCAGCACTGACCGACAGGGGGCCTACGAGCAGTACTTC
TRBV7-8	TRBJ2-7	-	-	CASSFFAGKSYEQYF	TGTGCCAGCAGCTTTTTCGCCGGGAAATCCTACGAGCAGTACTTC
TRBV11-2	TRBJ2-7	few	-	CASSPRRGGEQYF	TGTGCCAGCAGCCCTAGAAGGGGGGGCGAGCAGTACTTC
TRBV9	TRBJ2-5	-	TRBD1	CASSAAPGGQETQYF	TGTGCCAGCAGCGCCGCCCCAGGGGGACAAGAGACCCAGTACTTC
TRBV4-1	TRBJ2-7	-	-	CASSQDIRQSSYEQYF	TGCGCCAGCAGCCAAGATATCAGACAGAGCTCCTACGAGCAGTACTTC
TRBV7-2	TRBJ2-3	many	-	CASSPWASHADTQYF	TGTGCCAGCAGCCCCTGGGCGAGCCACGCAGATACGCAGTATTTT
TRBV30	TRBJ2-3	-	TRBD1	CAWSGGQYTDTQYF	TGTGCCTGGAGTGGGGGACAGTACACAGATACGCAGTATTTT
TRBV27	TRBJ2-7	-	TRBD1	CASSPYRGPTYEQYF	TGTGCCAGCAGTCCGTACAGGGGCCCAACCTACGAGCAGTACTTC
TRBV28	TRBJ2-4	-	-	CASTRSGATKNIQYF	TGTGCCAGCACCCGGTCGGGGGCGACCAAAAACATTCAGTACTTC
TRBV19	TRBJ2-6	-	-	CASRLPGLTSGANVLTF	TGTGCCAGTAGACTGCCGGGGCTAACTTCTGGGGCCAACGTCCTGACTTTC
TRBV4-1	TRBJ2-7	-	-	CASSFRDGGHYEQYF	TGCGCCAGCTCATTCCGGGACGGGGGTCACTACGAGCAGTACTTC
TRBV5-1	TRBJ2-1	-	TRBD2	CASSLAGLAGAYEQFF	TGCGCCAGCAGCTTGGCAGGACTAGCGGGGGCGTATGAGCAGTTCTTC
TRBV29-1	TRBJ2-3	-	-	CSVDSPTGTDTQYF	TGCAGCGTTGATTCCCCTACGGGCACAGATACGCAGTATTTT
TRBV29-1	TRBJ2-7	-	-	CSVVGQGYDEQYF	TGCAGCGTTGTGGGCCAGGGGTACGACGAGCAGTACTTC
TRBV6-1	TRBJ2-7	-	TRBD1	CASSERDRVYEQYF	TGTGCCAGCAGTGAAAGGGACAGGGTCTACGAGCAGTACTTC
TRBV27	TRBJ2-3	-	TRBD2	CASSRLAGVRGADTQYF	TGTGCCAGTTCACGACTAGCGGGAGTTAGGGGAGCAGATACGCAGTATTTT
TRBV6-1	TRBJ2-1	-	-	CASGLNNEQFF	TGTGCCAGCGGCCTCAACAATGAGCAGTTCTTC
TRBV11-2	TRBJ2-7	-	TRBD2	CASSLVEAGGPYEQYF	TGTGCCAGCAGCTTAGTGGAGGCGGGGGGACCCTACGAGCAGTACTTC
TRBV5-6	TRBJ2-3	once	-	CASSLGTASGDTQYF	TGTGCCAGCAGCTTGGGGACTGCTAGTGGAGATACGCAGTATTTT
TRBV5-1	TRBJ2-2	-	TRBD1	CASSLGTGNTGELFF	TGCGCCAGCAGCTTGGGGACAGGAAACACCGGGGAGCTGTTTTTT
TRBV5-6	TRBJ2-3	-	TRBD2	CASSLQREQVADTQYF	TGTGCCAGCAGCTTGCAGCGGGAGCAGGTAGCAGATACGCAGTATTTT
TRBV6-6	TRBJ2-7	-	-	CASTFTGTTYEQYF	TGTGCCAGCACCTTTACGGGAACCACCTACGAGCAGTACTTC
TRBV6-1	TRBJ1-2	-	-	CASSEGFREDGYTF	TGTGCCAGCAGTGAAGGGTTCAGGGAGGATGGCTACACCTTC
TRBV11-2	TRBJ2-2	few	-	CASSPRNTGELFF	TGTGCCAGCAGCCCCAGGAACACCGGGGAGCTGTTTTTT
TRBV10-1	TRBJ2-1	-	TRBD2	CASTTSGAAYNEQFF	TGCGCCAGCACCACTAGCGGGGCCGCCTACAATGAGCAGTTCTTC
TRBV29-1	TRBJ1-2	-	-	CSVPRTAYGYTF	TGCAGCGTTCCCCGGACAGCCTATGGCTACACCTTC
TRBV9	TRBJ1-3	-	TRBD1	CASSWRGTGENTIYF	TGTGCCAGCAGCTGGCGAGGGACAGGGGAAAACACCATATATTTT